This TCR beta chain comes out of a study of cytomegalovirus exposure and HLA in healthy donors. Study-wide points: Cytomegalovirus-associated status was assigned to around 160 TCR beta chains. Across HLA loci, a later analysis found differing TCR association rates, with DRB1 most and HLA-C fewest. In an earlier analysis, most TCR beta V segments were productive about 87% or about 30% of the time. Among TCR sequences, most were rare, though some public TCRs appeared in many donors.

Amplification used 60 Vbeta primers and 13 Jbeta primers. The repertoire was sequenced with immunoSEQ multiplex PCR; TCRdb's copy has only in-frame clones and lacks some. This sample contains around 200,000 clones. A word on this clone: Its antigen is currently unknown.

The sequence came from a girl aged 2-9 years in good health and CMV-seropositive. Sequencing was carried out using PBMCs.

Written as DNA, the CDR3 is TGTGCCAGCAGCGTAGGAACTAGCGGGAGTTGGGAGCAGTACTTC. The encoded protein is CASSVGTSGSWEQYF. The chain has TRBV9 and TRBJ2-7, with 11 bases lining up with TRBD2. The length of the CDR3 is 15 residues. Germline CDR1 reads SGDLS; CDR2 reads YYNGEE. V trimming: 0 bases; J trimming: 7 bases; junction bases outside the gene matches: 6.